The source of this TCR beta chain is a study of blood T cell repertoires in COVID-19. Germline-derived CDR1 and CDR2 are KGHSH and LQKENI. V lost 3 bases, J lost 5 bases, and 0 bases stayed unmatched. This CDR3 has 13 residues. Method: immunoSEQ multiplex PCR; TCRdb's copy keeps in-frame clones and lacks some. The sample shows about 260,000 clones, 84% of them seen only once. The specimen was peripheral blood. The source of this sequence is a woman between 40 and 50 years old who had recovered from COVID-19. The J gene is TRBJ1-5, the V gene TRBV18; 8 bases map to TRBD1. The CDR3: CASSPGQDQPQHF. DNA of the CDR3: TGTGCCAGCTCACCGGGACAGGATCAGCCCCAGCATTTT.